Presented here are 32 T cell receptor beta chains from one specimen sequenced in a study of regulatory T cells in long-lasting Graves disease (dated by TCRdb to about 2021). Receptors were amplified or captured by multiplex PCR. TCRdb records Illumina HiSeq 4000 as the sequencer. TCR beta libraries were built with iRepertoire HTBI primers and Arm-PCR amplification of CDR3 regions. TCRdb ran its own pipeline on the public reads, namely fastp trimming at Q25 and MiXCR clone calling, and kept in-frame beta chains. Merged by CDR3 protein, the rows form single entries marked with the most common genes and DNA. Within this sample are hundreds of thousands of distinct CDR3 sequences, with roughly a fifth of them counted one time only. The top ten constitute over 11% of the sample. The time point label here, explained by the study, means: persistent/refractory GD, antithyroid drugs over 5 years with positive TRAb. For both TCR sequencing and RNA sequencing, RNA was extracted from PBMCs using TRIzol.

This material consisted of peripheral blood mononuclear cells (PBMCs), taken when the disease was refractory, from a patient treated with antithyroid drugs. The receptors were sampled from a female donor with Graves disease.

This clonotype was detected many times. J is TRBJ2-5 and V is TRBV28, with 9 nucleotides matching TRBD2. The length of the CDR3 is 20 residues. Germline assignment: CDR1 MDHEN and CDR2 SYDVKM. With V trimmed by 3 bases and J by 1 base, 18 bases remained unmatched. The chain's CDR3 is CASSLPSGTTKSLLQETQYF. CDR3 nucleotide sequence: TGTGCCAGCAGTTTGCCTAGCGGGACTACTAAGAGTCTTCTCCAAGAGACCCAGTACTTC.

This sequence joins TRBV27 and TRBJ2-2, with 10 nucleotides matching TRBD1. There are 15 residues in the CDR3. V dropped 8 bases and J dropped 5; count of bases not matched to a gene: 8. From germline, CDR1 is MNHEY and CDR2 SMNVEV (reference sequence). The CDR3 region has the DNA TGTGCCAGCCGATGGGACAGGGGCCTTACCGGGGAGCTGTTTTTT. Amino acid sequence: CASRWDRGLTGELFF.

The rearrangement links TRBV7-2 to TRBJ1-4; the D gene is possibly TRBD1 (5 bases). V was pared by 2 bases and J by 2 bases, with 18 bases between. CDR1 is SGHTA, CDR2 FQGNSA, per germline. This CDR3 region has 18 residues. The CDR3 sequence: CASSLSPPGLGTNEKLFF. CDR3 DNA sequence: TGTGCCAGCAGCTTATCACCTCCAGGGCTTGGCACTAATGAAAAACTGTTTTTT.

This chain joins TRBV12-3 or TRBV12-4 and TRBJ2-3; TRBD1 might be the D (5 bases). V lost 4 bases to trimming and J lost 2 bases, with 16 bases between them. The CDR3 covers 16 residues. The CDR3 sequence is CASSWAGLIDTDTQYF. Written as DNA, the CDR3 is TGTGCCAGCAGTTGGGCAGGGCTTATTGACACAGATACGCAGTATTTT.

V is TRBV28 and J is TRBJ2-1, with D unresolved. The V gene lost 5 bases and the J gene lost 0 bases, with 8 bases spanning the gap. CDR3 size: 14 residues. CDR1 and CDR2 from the germline V gene are MDHEN and SYDVKM. CDR3 DNA sequence: TGTGCCAGCAGTCCGGTCAGCTCCTACAATGAGCAGTTCTTC. This codes for CASSPVSSYNEQFF. Full variable domain (rest looked up from reference TRBV28 and TRBJ2-1): DVKVTQSSRYLVKRTGEKVFLECVQDMDHENMFWYRQDPGLGLRLIYFSYDVKMKEKGDIPEGYSVSREKKERFSLILESASTNQTSMYLCASSPVSSYNEQFFGPGTRLTVL.

As to this clonotype: A much larger clone lies a single base off, so this may be a read error. The chain joins TRBV6-5 to TRBJ2-2; D may be TRBD1 or TRBD2 (5 bases each). The germline V gene has CDR1 MNHEY and CDR2 SVGAGI. Trimming removed 0 bases from V and 4 bases from J, with 12 bases in between. The CDR3 is 16 amino acids. CDR3 residues: CASSYSGPTSTGELFF. CDR3 nucleotides: TGTGCCAGCAGTTACTCGGGACCTACGAGCACCGGGGAGCTGTTTTTT.

This clonotype has only one observation. The rearrangement uses TRBV20-1 and TRBJ2-5, with 10 positions matching TRBD1. Germline CDR1 is DFQATT and CDR2 is SNEGSKA (reference sequence). There are 12 residues in the CDR3. The CDR3 spells CTGTGDQETQYF. CDR3 coding DNA: TGCACCGGGACAGGGGACCAAGAGACCCAGTACTTC.

This clonotype occurred many times. The rearrangement links TRBV12-3 or TRBV12-4 to TRBJ2-7; D remains unclear. This CDR3 is built from 13 residues. V gave up 0 bases and J gave up 5 bases, with 8 bases separating them. The CDR3 is CASSLAFRHEQYF. The CDR3 DNA reads TGTGCCAGCAGTTTAGCCTTCAGGCACGAGCAGTACTTC.

At least ten counts were recorded for this clonotype. This chain's CDR3 is CASSAMQGVKETQYF. The CDR3, as DNA: TGTGCCAGCAGTGCGATGCAGGGGGTAAAAGAGACCCAGTACTTC. The chain links TRBV2 to TRBJ2-5, with 7 bases lining up with TRBD1. Looked up from germline, CDR1 is SNHLY and CDR2 is FYNNEI. V lost 4 bases, J lost 3 bases, and 8 bases stayed unmatched. The CDR3 sequence is 15 residues long. The full variable domain, completed using reference TRBV2 and TRBJ2-5, is EPEVTQTPSHQVTQMGQEVILRCVPISNHLYFYWYRQILGQKVEFLVSFYNNEISEKSEIFDDQFSVERPDGSNFTLKIRSTKLEDSAMYFCASSAMQGVKETQYFGPGTRLLVL.

Many counts were recorded for this clonotype. This chain uses TRBV29-1 with TRBJ2-7, with D tentatively TRBD2 (5 bases). This CDR3 contains 15 residues. Germline CDR1 SQVTM, CDR2 ANQGSEA. V was clipped by 5 bases and J by 7 bases, with 24 bases between them. The CDR3 nucleotides are TGCAGCGTTCGGGGAGAGCGGAGGTCTACGTTTGAGCAGTACTTC. Amino acid sequence: CSVRGERRSTFEQYF.

The chain links TRBV12-3 or TRBV12-4 to TRBJ2-2; unclear D gene. V was trimmed by 6 bases and J by 2 bases, leaving 16 bases between them. The CDR3 is made up of 16 amino acids. As DNA, the CDR3 is TGTGCCAGCAGCCGCGCCGGGCCGGCAAACACCGGGGAGCTGTTTTTT. This encodes CASSRAGPANTGELFF.

This clonotype turned up a few times. The chain joins TRBV19 to TRBJ1-2; D is unresolved. In germline, CDR1 is LNHDA, CDR2 SQIVND (reference sequence). V was clipped by 4 bases and J by 7 bases, with 10 bases between them. The CDR3 contains 12 residues. Written as DNA, the CDR3 is TGTGCCAGTAGTACCCGAAAGGGTGGCTACACCTTC. Its translation: CASSTRKGGYTF.

This clonotype was counted many times. The gene calls are TRBV13 and TRBJ2-7; weak D call: TRBD2 (6 bases). In germline, CDR1 is PRHDT, CDR2 FYEKMQ (reference sequence). V was trimmed by 3 bases and J by 10 bases, leaving 16 bases between them. The CDR3 covers 13 residues. CDR3 amino acids: CASSLGLPSGQYF. CDR3 coding DNA: TGTGCCAGCAGCTTGGGACTCCCGAGCGGTCAGTACTTC. The full variable domain, in which reference TRBV13 and TRBJ2-7 provide the parts outside the CDR3, is AAGVIQSPRHLIKEKRETATLKCYPIPRHDTVYWYQQGPGQDPQFLISFYEKMQSDKGSIPDRFSAQQFSDYHSELNMSSLELGDSALYFCASSLGLPSGQYFGPGTRLTVT.

The chain recombines TRBV20-1 with TRBJ2-5; no definite D call. This CDR3 region has 18 residues. V lost 1 base, J lost 4 bases, and 25 bases lay in between. In germline, CDR1 is DFQATT, CDR2 SNEGSKA (reference sequence). The CDR3 sequence: CSARGGLALWSFSETQYF. Here the CDR3 DNA reads TGCAGTGCTAGAGGCGGATTAGCTCTGTGGTCTTTTTCAGAGACCCAGTACTTC.

The V and J genes are TRBV4-1 and TRBJ1-4, with D hard to call. The germline CDR1 and CDR2 sequences are MGHRA and YSYEKL. The CDR3 consists of 13 residues. V was trimmed by 8 bases and J by 7 bases, leaving 14 bases between them. CDR3: CASQDLLSEKLFF. In DNA form, the CDR3 reads TGCGCCAGCCAGGACCTACTGAGTGAAAAACTGTTTTTT.

This clonotype was counted many times. The V call is TRBV6-2 or TRBV6-3, the J call TRBJ1-1; D possibly corresponds to TRBD1 (5 bases). The CDR3 consists of 14 residues. Trimming shortened V by 7 bases and J by 4 bases, and 16 bases separated the two germline ends. Germline assignment: CDR1 MNHEY and CDR2 SVGEGT. The CDR3 region is CASIDQGASTEAFF. The CDR3 DNA sequence: TGTGCCAGCATCGACCAGGGAGCGAGCACTGAAGCTTTCTTT.

J is TRBJ1-3 and V is TRBV7-9, with TRBD1 matching 11 bases. Germline V lookup: CDR1 SEHNR, CDR2 FQNEAQ (reference sequence). Unmatched junction bases numbered 11, after V lost 3 bases and J lost 1 base. The CDR3 covers 19 residues. The CDR3: CASSFGAWTGGASGNTIYF. The DNA for the CDR3 is TGTGCCAGCAGCTTTGGGGCCTGGACAGGGGGCGCATCTGGAAACACCATATATTTT.

The sample holds many counts of this clonotype. V usage is TRBV12-3 or TRBV12-4 and J usage is TRBJ2-7; 7 bases align to TRBD1. The trim removed 6 bases at V and 0 bases at J, leaving 2 bases unmatched. This CDR3 is 13 amino acids long. DNA of the CDR3: TGTGCCAGCAGCGGGACAGCCTCCTACGAGCAGTACTTC. Translation gives CASSGTASYEQYF.

This clonotype was picked up a small number of times. The rearrangement links TRBV20-1 to TRBJ2-5, with 9 bases fitting TRBD2. Germline V gene data show CDR1 as DFQATT and CDR2 as SNEGSKA (reference sequence). Unmatched junction bases numbered 7, after V lost 6 bases and J lost 2 bases. The CDR3 extends over 14 amino acids. CDR3 sequence: CSAGPAGGQETQYF. Here the CDR3 DNA reads TGCAGTGCCGGGCCGGCGGGAGGGCAAGAGACCCAGTACTTC.

This clonotype was observed many times. The V call is TRBV2, the J call TRBJ2-2; possibly TRBD2 for D (6 bases). Trimming stripped 0 bases from V and 5 bases from J, with 13 bases between. CDR3 length: 16 amino acids. Germline CDR1 is SNHLY and CDR2 is FYNNEI. In DNA form, the CDR3 reads TGTGCCAGCAGTGAAGCGGGAACAGGAGGGACCGGGGAGCTGTTTTTT. Encoded protein: CASSEAGTGGTGELFF.

This clonotype was counted ten times or more. The chain couples TRBV30 to TRBJ1-4; possible D gene TRBD1, 5 bases. Germline CDR1 reads GTSNPN; CDR2 reads SVGIG (reference sequence). The CDR3 length is 15 residues. V was trimmed by 2 bases and J by 1 base, leaving 11 bases between them. The CDR3 loop reads CAWSRQWETNEKLFF. In nucleotides, the CDR3 is TGTGCCTGGAGTCGACAGTGGGAAACTAATGAAAAACTGTTTTTT.

The sample holds many counts of this clonotype. V and J are TRBV28 and TRBJ1-2; 7 bases match TRBD1. The germline gives CDR1 MDHEN, CDR2 SYDVKM. The V and J ends lost 6 bases and 5 bases, in that order; junction bases with no gene match: 6. The length of the CDR3 is 13 residues. The CDR3: CASSQGGSYGYTF. In DNA, the CDR3 is TGTGCCAGCAGCCAGGGGGGTTCTTATGGCTACACCTTC.

The V gene is TRBV6-2 or TRBV6-3, the J gene TRBJ2-4; D not resolved. Germline V gene lookup returns CDR1 MNHEY and CDR2 SVGEGT. Trimming cost V 7 bases and J 0 bases, with 13 bases left between them. This CDR3 is built from 15 residues. The CDR3 loop reads CASTEVGIAKNIQYF. In DNA form, the CDR3 reads TGTGCCAGCACCGAGGTGGGAATAGCCAAAAACATTCAGTACTTC.

Concerning this clonotype: This likely came from a read error, as a far larger clone is one base away. V usage is TRBV12-3 or TRBV12-4 and J usage is TRBJ1-2; 10 nucleotides match TRBD1. The CDR3 extends over 14 amino acids. The CDR3 bases are TGTGCCGGCAGTTTAGGACAGGGGGTGGATGGCTACACCTTC. Its translation is CAGSLGQGVDGYTF.

The table lists this clonotype with a few counts. The chain recombines TRBV7-3 with TRBJ2-3, with 11 bases identical to TRBD2. CDR3 length: 16 amino acids. Germline CDR1 reads SGHTA; CDR2 reads FQGTGA. With V trimmed by 4 bases and J by 1 base, 4 bases remained unmatched. CDR3 sequence (DNA): TGTGCCAGCAGCTCCCCACTAGCGGGGGGCACAGATACGCAGTATTTT. Translating it yields CASSSPLAGGTDTQYF.

Comment on this clonotype: This sequence may be a read error, since a much larger clone differs from it by one base. The chain joins TRBV20-1 to TRBJ2-7, with D possibly TRBD2 on 6 matching bases. The germline V gene has CDR1 DFQATT and CDR2 SNEGSKA (reference sequence). The CDR3 runs 16 residues. Trimming took 5 bases from V and 0 from J, leaving 20 bases between them. The CDR3 DNA is TGCAGTGCTCGCCCCAGGAGGGGTACAACCTCCTACGAGCAGTACTTC. As protein: CSARPRRGTTSYEQYF.

This clonotype was counted between two and nine times. CDR3 DNA: TGCAGTGCCCTGCGACAGGGGCCCACCGGGGAGCTGTTTTTT. It specifies CSALRQGPTGELFF. The chain is built from TRBV20-1 and TRBJ2-2, with 8 bases matching TRBD1. After removal of 6 bases from V and 4 bases from J, the junction contained 7 bases not matched to a gene. The CDR3 has 14 residues. CDR1 and CDR2 (germline): DFQATT, SNEGSKA (reference sequence).

Ten or more counts support this clonotype. In DNA form, the CDR3 reads TGTGCCAGCAGTTTCCCCAGGACTAGCGGCCGTCCCGGCGAGCAGTACTTC. Translating it yields CASSFPRTSGRPGEQYF. The rearrangement links TRBV28 to TRBJ2-7, with 10 bases fitting TRBD2. Trimming cost V 3 bases and J 6 bases; bases outside gene matches: 14. This CDR3 is built from 17 residues. The germline gives CDR1 MDHEN, CDR2 SYDVKM.

This clonotype was detected a few times. The chain is built from TRBV18 and TRBJ1-1; no definite D call. This CDR3 spans 13 amino acids. From germline, CDR1 is KGHSH and CDR2 LQKENI. Deletions cut 4 bases from V and 1 base from J, with 7 bases between. The CDR3 loop is CASSRHKNTEAFF. The CDR3 DNA reads TGTGCCAGCTCACGACACAAGAACACTGAAGCTTTCTTT.

This clonotype showed up many times. V and J are TRBV12-3 or TRBV12-4 and TRBJ2-2; 13 positions match TRBD2. The CDR3 spans 17 residues. With V trimmed by 3 bases and J by 1 base, 2 bases remained unmatched. The CDR3 protein is CASSLGLAGLNTGELFF. The CDR3 DNA follows: TGTGCCAGCAGTTTGGGACTAGCGGGACTGAACACCGGGGAGCTGTTTTTT.

This clonotype was found a few times. The chain couples TRBV30 to TRBJ2-7, with a possible D match to TRBD1 (6 bases). V dropped 1 base and J dropped 4 bases, with 8 bases sitting between them. The V gene's germline CDR1 is GTSNPN and CDR2 SVGIG (reference sequence). The length of the CDR3 is 12 residues. The CDR3 DNA follows: TGTGCCTGGAGTGATAGGGGGTACGAGCAGTACTTC. It codes for CAWSDRGYEQYF. Supplemented by reference TRBV30 and TRBJ2-7, the full variable domain reads SQTIHQWPATLVQPVGSPLSLECTVEGTSNPNLYWYRQAAGRGLQLLFYSVGIGQISSEVPQNLSASRPQDRQFILSSKKLLLSDSGFYLCAWSDRGYEQYFGPGTRLTVT.

This clonotype has only a few counts. The chain uses TRBV4-2 and TRBJ2-7, with TRBD2 identical over 12 bases. V shed 0 bases and J 2 bases; nucleotides not matched to a gene: 2. The germline gives CDR1 LGHNA, CDR2 YNFKEQ. This CDR3 is built from 16 residues. This CDR3 is CASSQDWTSGTYEQYF. The CDR3 nucleotides are TGTGCCAGCAGCCAAGATTGGACTAGCGGGACCTACGAGCAGTACTTC.